A selection of T cell receptor beta chains follows, all from one sample in a study of technical replicates of blood from several donors. Libraries were prepared by immunoSEQ multiplex PCR; TCRdb keeps only in-frame clonotypes and omits some of them. Here the sample spans tens of thousands of clones, 89% being singletons. Sequencing input: T cells isolated from PBMCs. These receptors were taken from a human donor in good health. CDR3s include the opening cysteine and the closing phenylalanine or tryptophan. The D gene is left open where the match is weak. Clone size appears in some rows only: once, few, many, or a class for an expanded clone.

d_call,clone_size,v_call,j_call,cdr3_nt,cdr3_aa
TRBD2,.,TRBV6-6,TRBJ2-1,TGTGCCAGCAGTTACTCGCTGAGGGAGGGCCCGAATGAGCAGTTCTTC,CASSYSLREGPNEQFF
TRBD2,.,TRBV6-5,TRBJ2-1,TGTGCCAGTTGGACTAGCGGGAGGGCCAACAATGAGCAGTTCTTC,CASWTSGRANNEQFF
.,.,TRBV7-2,TRBJ1-5,TGTGCCAGCAGCCCCCGTACAGGGACCCAGCCCCAGCATTTT,CASSPRTGTQPQHF
.,.,TRBV10-3,TRBJ2-1,TGTGCCATCAAAACAGGGCTGAATGAGCAGTTCTTC,CAIKTGLNEQFF
.,few,TRBV6-1,TRBJ2-2,TGTGCCAGCAGGGCCTTGAACACCGGGGAGCTGTTTTTT,CASRALNTGELFF
.,once,TRBV11-3,TRBJ2-5,TGTGCCAGCAGCTTGTTTTCTAGAGGGTTCGGAGAGACCCAGTACTTC,CASSLFSRGFGETQYF
.,.,TRBV28,TRBJ1-2,TGTGCCAGCACCCCGACAGAGTTCCTTTTCTATGGCTACACCTTC,CASTPTEFLFYGYTF
.,.,TRBV4-1,TRBJ1-2,TGCGCCAGCAGCCAACCCGACAGGAAAAGGGGAGGCTACACCTTC,CASSQPDRKRGGYTF
TRBD2,.,TRBV28,TRBJ2-2,TGTGCCAGCAGAGCCGGGCCTAGCGGGAGAGGGGACACCGGGGAGCTGTTTTTT,CASRAGPSGRGDTGELFF
TRBD2,.,TRBV10-3,TRBJ2-5,TGTGCCATCAGTGGATCAGCGGGGGTACATCAAGAGACCCAGTACTTC,CAISGSAGVHQETQYF
TRBD2,.,TRBV7-7,TRBJ2-2,TGTGCTAGCAGCCTCGGGGGGGCCGGGGAGCTGTTTTTT,CASSLGGAGELFF
.,once,TRBV7-3,TRBJ2-3,TGTGCCAGCAGCTTACGGGACATTGGCACAGATACGCAGTATTTT,CASSLRDIGTDTQYF
TRBD1,.,TRBV29-1,TRBJ2-1,TGCAGCGTTGAAGAACCAGGGGGCGGTGAGCAGTTCTTC,CSVEEPGGGEQFF
TRBD2,.,TRBV2,TRBJ2-1,TGTGCCAGCAGTCTTCTAGCGGGAGTTCGTAATGAGCAGTTCTTC,CASSLLAGVRNEQFF
TRBD1,once,TRBV18,TRBJ2-7,TGTGCCAGCTCAAGCCAAGGGACAGTCTCCTACGAGCAGTACTTC,CASSSQGTVSYEQYF
TRBD2,.,TRBV7-6,TRBJ2-5,TGTGCCAGCAGCACCTGGACTAGCGGGAGGCAAGAGACCCAGTACTTC,CASSTWTSGRQETQYF
.,once,TRBV7-3,TRBJ2-3,TGTGCCAGCAGCGGGGCTCAGGGAACGCAGTATTTT,CASSGAQGTQYF
TRBD2,.,TRBV27,TRBJ2-3,TGTGCCAGCAGTTTCGGGGGGGCAGATACGCAGTATTTT,CASSFGGADTQYF
TRBD2,.,TRBV5-1,TRBJ2-1,TGCGCCAGCAGCTTGGCCGATCAGTGGGGAGGGAATGAGCAGTTCTTC,CASSLADQWGGNEQFF
.,.,TRBV7-2,TRBJ2-7,TGTGCCAGCAGCTTAGAGGACAGCAACTACGAGCAGTACTTC,CASSLEDSNYEQYF
.,.,TRBV7-2,TRBJ2-2,TGTGCCAGCAGCAACGACAGGCGTAACACCGGGGAGCTGTTTTTT,CASSNDRRNTGELFF
.,.,TRBV28,TRBJ2-1,TGTGCCAGCGGCTTGAATGAGCAGTTCTTC,CASGLNEQFF
.,.,TRBV21-1,TRBJ2-7,TGTGCCAGCAGCAAAGTTCCTAGCGGGAGATACGAGCAGTACTTC,CASSKVPSGRYEQYF
.,.,TRBV11-3,TRBJ2-1,TGTGCCAGCAGCGTACTAGCCGGGAATGAGCAGTTCTTC,CASSVLAGNEQFF
TRBD1,.,TRBV30,TRBJ2-7,TGTGCCTGGAGTGTGGGCAGGGGGAACTACGAGCAGTACTTC,CAWSVGRGNYEQYF
TRBD2,.,TRBV27,TRBJ2-7,TGTGCCAGCCGCCCCGGGACTAGCAACGAGCAGTACTTC,CASRPGTSNEQYF
TRBD2,.,TRBV28,TRBJ2-7,TGTGCCAGCAGCCGAGCGGGAGTGTTAGAGCAGTACTTC,CASSRAGVLEQYF
TRBD1,.,TRBV27,TRBJ1-1,TGTGCCAGCAGTTTATCCCCCGGGACAGGGAGGACGAACACTGAAGCTTTCTTT,CASSLSPGTGRTNTEAFF
.,.,TRBV9,TRBJ2-5,TGTGCCAGCAGCGTTTTTGAGGGGGACAAGAGAGAGACCCAGTACTTC,CASSVFEGDKRETQYF
TRBD2,.,TRBV9,TRBJ2-1,TGTGCCAGCAGCGTAGAGAGCGGGAGGGCCTACAATGAGCAGTTCTTC,CASSVESGRAYNEQFF
TRBD2,.,TRBV6-8,TRBJ2-4,TGTGCCAGCAGTTACCGGGACCGCCAACTCCCGGGACTAGCGAAAAAAAACATTCAGTACTTC,CASSYRDRQLPGLAKKNIQYF
TRBD2,.,TRBV5-1,TRBJ2-2,TGCGCCAGCAGCCCGATAGCGGGAGGTTCTTCCGGGGAGCTGTTTTTT,CASSPIAGGSSGELFF
.,.,TRBV13,TRBJ2-3,TGTGCCAGCAGCTTGACAGGCAGCACAGATACGCAGTATTTT,CASSLTGSTDTQYF
.,.,TRBV4-3,TRBJ1-2,TGCGCCAGCAGCGGGCATCGCGGGGGCTACACCTTC,CASSGHRGGYTF
.,medium-sized,TRBV28,TRBJ2-2,TGTGCCAGCAACCTCCGGGTAAAAGGCACCGGGGAGCTGTTTTTT,CASNLRVKGTGELFF
TRBD1,.,TRBV15,TRBJ2-3,TGTGCCACCAGCAGTGTCCGGGACAGGGTTATCGATACGCAGTATTTT,CATSSVRDRVIDTQYF
TRBD2,.,TRBV5-8,TRBJ2-1,TGTGCCAGCAGCTTGGGTGCGGGAGGGGGCTACAATGAGCAGTTCTTC,CASSLGAGGGYNEQFF
TRBD1,.,TRBV9,TRBJ2-2,TGTGCCAGCCAGCCGGGACAGGGGAACACCGGGGAGCTGTTTTTT,CASQPGQGNTGELFF
.,.,TRBV6-5,TRBJ2-7,TGTGCCAGCAGTTATAGACTACCACCTAGCTCCTACGAGCAGTACTTC,CASSYRLPPSSYEQYF
.,.,TRBV30,TRBJ1-3,TGTGCCTGGAGTGATACAGGAGACACCATATATTTT,CAWSDTGDTIYF
TRBD1,.,TRBV13,TRBJ2-3,TGTGCCAGCAGCAGGACAGGGATATACACAGATACGCAGTATTTT,CASSRTGIYTDTQYF
TRBD2,once,TRBV6-4,TRBJ2-3,TGTGCCAGCAGTGGCGGGAGTAAAGATACGCAGTATTTT,CASSGGSKDTQYF
.,.,TRBV19,TRBJ2-5,TGTGCCAGTAGTATGTATGGGGCCGAAGAGACCCAGTACTTC,CASSMYGAEETQYF
TRBD1,.,TRBV19,TRBJ2-1,TGTGCCAGTACCTCCCCGGGACAGGGGGCCTATGAGCAGTTCTTC,CASTSPGQGAYEQFF
TRBD1,.,TRBV4-3,TRBJ2-7,TGCGCCAGCAGCCTTCTCACCGGGACAGGCTACGAGCAGTACTTC,CASSLLTGTGYEQYF
.,.,TRBV5-4,TRBJ2-3,TGTGCCAGCAGAGGGGGCACAGATACGCAGTATTTT,CASRGGTDTQYF
.,.,TRBV7-2,TRBJ1-1,TGTGCCAGCAGCTACGTCAGTCTGAACACTGAAGCTTTCTTT,CASSYVSLNTEAFF
.,.,TRBV15,TRBJ1-5,TGTGCCACCACCAAAACTTACCTTCGGGGGGGCGTGGATCAGCCCCAGCATTTT,CATTKTYLRGGVDQPQHF
.,.,TRBV4-2,TRBJ2-5,TGTGCCAGCAGCCAAGGTATCGTGGAGCTTGCGGAGGGAGGTGACCAAGAGACCCAGTACTTC,CASSQGIVELAEGGDQETQYF
.,.,TRBV29-1,TRBJ2-7,TGCAGCGTTAAGACAGTCTACGAGCAGTACTTC,CSVKTVYEQYF
.,.,TRBV28,TRBJ2-5,TGTGCCAGCAGTTTCCACTGGTCCCAGTACTTC,CASSFHWSQYF
TRBD1,.,TRBV5-4,TRBJ1-1,TGTGCCAGCAGGTGGGACAGGGAGGCAAACACTGAAGCTTTCTTT,CASRWDREANTEAFF
.,.,TRBV20-1,TRBJ2-1,TGCAGTGCTAGAGATAGCCGGGAGCAGTTCTTC,CSARDSREQFF